This T cell receptor (beta chain) appears in the sequencing data of a study of CD8+ T cells in alopecia areata. The V end was cut by 4 bases, the J end by 6 bases, with 13 bases between. There are 14 residues in the CDR3. The germline V gene has CDR1 MGHRA and CDR2 YSYEKL. Sequencing used cDNA as its template, made by extracting RNA and reverse transcribing it. Libraries were prepared by immunoSEQ multiplex PCR; TCRdb keeps only in-frame clonotypes and omits some of them. The repertoire holds about 210,000 clones, with more than 45% as singletons. The treatment is: oral pan-JAK inhibitor, 5-10 mg twice daily.

This rearrangement joins TRBV4-1 to TRBJ1-5; possibly TRBD1 for D (6 bases). The TCR was taken from a human donor with alopecia areata. Sequencing was performed on CD4+ T cells sorted from blood, taken at week 4, from a patient treated with tofacitinib. The CDR3 region has the DNA TGCGCCAGCAGCCTCGGGACAATCCCTCAGCCCCAGCATTTT. The encoded protein is CASSLGTIPQPQHF.